A selection of T cell receptor beta chains follows, all from one sample in a study of blood T cell repertoires in COVID-19. Sequenced by immunoSEQ multiplex PCR; TCRdb stores in-frame clones only, minus some. The profile shows some 100,000 clones, over 80% of them singletons. The sample comprised peripheral blood. The receptors originated from a man aged 45 to 65 with acute or convalescent COVID-19. The CDR3 runs from the conserved cysteine through the conserved F or W. A D gene is named only where the DNA matches it firmly. Size tells how often a clone was seen (once, few, many) or the class of an expanded clone, and some rows leave it out.

CDR3: CASSTRTGFNTEAFF
DNA: TGTGCCAGCAGCACCCGGACAGGCTTTAACACTGAAGCTTTCTTT
J: TRBJ1-1
size: NA
V: TRBV11-2
D: TRBD1

CDR3: CASSLEVGASTEAFF
DNA: TGTGCCAGCAGCTTAGAGGTGGGGGCAAGTACTGAAGCTTTCTTT
J: TRBJ1-1
size: NA
V: TRBV7-3
D: NA

CDR3: CSFLGQGTYNEQFF
DNA: TGCAGCTTTCTCGGACAGGGGACGTACAATGAGCAGTTCTTC
J: TRBJ2-1
size: NA
V: TRBV29-1
D: TRBD1

CDR3: CASSRDRPRGYEQYF
DNA: TGCGCCAGCAGTAGGGACAGGCCAAGAGGTTACGAGCAGTACTTC
J: TRBJ2-7
size: NA
V: TRBV5-1
D: TRBD1

CDR3: CASSDVGGLDTQYF
DNA: TGTGCCAGCAGTGACGTAGGGGGCCTGGATACGCAGTATTTT
J: TRBJ2-3
size: NA
V: TRBV6-4
D: TRBD1

CDR3: CASSQEVTRENTEAFF
DNA: TGCGCCAGCAGCCAAGAGGTGACCAGGGAGAACACTGAAGCTTTCTTT
J: TRBJ1-1
size: NA
V: TRBV4-3
D: NA

CDR3: CASKLGLANNEQFF
DNA: TGTGCCAGCAAGCTAGGGCTAGCCAACAATGAGCAGTTCTTC
J: TRBJ2-1
size: NA
V: TRBV27
D: NA

CDR3: CASSLGQEFQETQYF
DNA: TGTGCCAGCAGCCTGGGACAGGAGTTCCAAGAGACCCAGTACTTC
J: TRBJ2-5
size: NA
V: TRBV5-4
D: TRBD1

CDR3: CASSLVSGRNTEAFF
DNA: TGTGCCAGCAGCTTAGTCTCTGGGAGGAACACTGAAGCTTTCTTT
J: TRBJ1-1
size: few
V: TRBV7-2
D: NA

CDR3: CASGTGQTYNEQFF
DNA: TGTGCTAGTGGGACGGGACAGACGTACAATGAGCAGTTCTTC
J: TRBJ2-1
size: NA
V: TRBV12-5
D: TRBD1

CDR3: CASSLGISGGLETQYF
DNA: TGCGCCAGCAGCTTGGGAATAAGCGGGGGGCTTGAGACCCAGTACTTC
J: TRBJ2-5
size: NA
V: TRBV5-1
D: TRBD2

CDR3: CASSFGQGGKSQYF
DNA: TGTGCCAGCAGCTTCGGACAGGGGGGGAAGTCCCAGTACTTC
J: TRBJ2-5
size: many
V: TRBV11-3
D: TRBD1

CDR3: CASSQGQAQHF
DNA: TGTGCCAGCAGCCAGGGGCAAGCCCAGCATTTT
J: TRBJ1-5
size: NA
V: TRBV12-3/TRBV12-4
D: NA

CDR3: CASSRSGGIQETQYF
DNA: TGTGCCAGCAGCCGTAGCGGGGGGATACAAGAGACCCAGTACTTC
J: TRBJ2-5
size: NA
V: TRBV3-1/TRBV3-2
D: TRBD2

CDR3: CASRRTGGTGNTIYF
DNA: TGTGCCAGCAGAAGAACAGGGGGAACTGGAAACACCATATATTTT
J: TRBJ1-3
size: NA
V: TRBV27
D: TRBD1

CDR3: CASSLIGRGRGVSYTF
DNA: TGTGCCAGCAGCTTGATCGGACGGGGGAGAGGGGTGAGCTACACCTTC
J: TRBJ1-2
size: NA
V: TRBV7-2
D: NA

CDR3: CASRSTGNYGYTF
DNA: TGTGCCAGCAGATCGACAGGGAACTATGGCTACACCTTC
J: TRBJ1-2
size: NA
V: TRBV7-9
D: TRBD1

CDR3: CASSVGRGGEETQYF
DNA: TGTGCCAGCAGCGTAGGTCGGGGGGGTGAAGAGACCCAGTACTTC
J: TRBJ2-5
size: NA
V: TRBV9
D: TRBD2

CDR3: CAISESRARTRSGNTIYF
DNA: TGTGCCATCAGTGAGTCGAGGGCACGTACCCGCTCTGGAAACACCATATATTTT
J: TRBJ1-3
size: NA
V: TRBV10-3
D: NA

CDR3: CASSIGQGAYGYTF
DNA: TGTGCCAGTAGTATAGGCCAGGGGGCCTATGGCTACACCTTC
J: TRBJ1-2
size: NA
V: TRBV19
D: TRBD1

CDR3: CASSPNLGSYGYTF
DNA: TGTGCCAGTAGTCCTAATCTGGGGAGCTATGGCTACACCTTC
J: TRBJ1-2
size: NA
V: TRBV19
D: NA

CDR3: CASTRDKSEQFF
DNA: TGTGCCAGCACCAGGGATAAGAGTGAGCAGTTCTTC
J: TRBJ2-1
size: NA
V: TRBV12-3/TRBV12-4
D: NA

CDR3: CASTLTGAPYEQYF
DNA: TGTGCCAGCACCTTAACAGGGGCCCCCTACGAGCAGTACTTC
J: TRBJ2-7
size: few
V: TRBV28
D: TRBD1

CDR3: CATSERSGQGAWYGYTF
DNA: TGTGCCACCAGTGAACGTTCGGGACAGGGGGCTTGGTATGGCTACACCTTC
J: TRBJ1-2
size: NA
V: TRBV24-1
D: TRBD1

CDR3: CASSLANRGGSTDTQYF
DNA: TGTGCCAGCAGCTTGGCCAATCGCGGGGGTAGCACAGATACGCAGTATTTT
J: TRBJ2-3
size: NA
V: TRBV5-4
D: TRBD2

CDR3: CSVRGGQGNTEAFF
DNA: TGCAGCGTTAGGGGTGGACAGGGGAACACTGAAGCTTTCTTT
J: TRBJ1-1
size: NA
V: TRBV29-1
D: TRBD1

CDR3: CASSFWDRAEAFF
DNA: TGTGCCAGCAGTTTCTGGGACAGGGCTGAAGCTTTCTTT
J: TRBJ1-1
size: NA
V: TRBV12-3/TRBV12-4
D: TRBD1

CDR3: CASSVLAGGTDTQYF
DNA: TGTGCCAGCAGTGTACTAGCGGGGGGCACAGATACGCAGTATTTT
J: TRBJ2-3
size: NA
V: TRBV6-4
D: TRBD2

CDR3: CASSGTGERGPVYF
DNA: TGTGCCAGCAGCGGGACAGGGGAAAGAGGGCCGGTGTACTTC
J: TRBJ2-7
size: NA
V: TRBV6-5
D: TRBD1

CDR3: CASSRLQYSTDTQYF
DNA: TGTGCCAGCAGCCGACTACAATACAGCACAGATACGCAGTATTTT
J: TRBJ2-3
size: NA
V: TRBV27
D: NA

CDR3: CATRETSGSTYEQYF
DNA: TGTGCCACGCGGGAAACTAGCGGGAGCACCTACGAGCAGTACTTC
J: TRBJ2-7
size: NA
V: TRBV10-3
D: TRBD2

CDR3: CASSSALTDSETQYF
DNA: TGCGCCAGCAGCTCCGCACTTACGGACAGCGAGACCCAGTACTTC
J: TRBJ2-5
size: NA
V: TRBV5-1
D: NA

CDR3: CASSKDRVGYGYTF
DNA: TGTGCCAGCAGCAAAGACAGGGTGGGCTATGGCTACACCTTC
J: TRBJ1-2
size: NA
V: TRBV3-1/TRBV3-2
D: TRBD1

CDR3: CASSPLDRVSGELFF
DNA: TGTGCCAGCAGCCCGTTAGACAGGGTATCCGGGGAGCTGTTTTTT
J: TRBJ2-2
size: NA
V: TRBV6-2/TRBV6-3
D: TRBD1

CDR3: CASSRGTGYGYTF
DNA: TGTGCCAGCAGCCGAGGGACTGGCTATGGCTACACCTTC
J: TRBJ1-2
size: NA
V: TRBV12-3/TRBV12-4
D: NA

CDR3: CASSLPGTGPYEQYF
DNA: TGTGCCAGCAGCTTGCCCGGGACAGGGCCCTACGAGCAGTACTTC
J: TRBJ2-7
size: NA
V: TRBV11-2
D: TRBD1

CDR3: CATQGTVSNQPQHF
DNA: TGTGCCACCCAGGGGACAGTCAGCAATCAGCCCCAGCATTTT
J: TRBJ1-5
size: NA
V: TRBV15
D: TRBD1

CDR3: CASSLVLAGGTGELFF
DNA: TGTGCCAGCAGCTTAGTACTAGCGGGGGGCACCGGGGAGCTGTTTTTT
J: TRBJ2-2
size: NA
V: TRBV7-6
D: TRBD2

CDR3: CASSYGGGADTQYF
DNA: TGTGCCAGCAGCTACGGGGGTGGTGCAGATACGCAGTATTTT
J: TRBJ2-3
size: NA
V: TRBV5-5
D: NA

CDR3: CASSLDRGSQPQHF
DNA: TGTGCCAGCAGTCTCGACAGGGGAAGTCAGCCCCAGCATTTT
J: TRBJ1-5
size: NA
V: TRBV5-8
D: TRBD1

CDR3: CASSQIGGRGNYGYTF
DNA: TGTGCCAGCAGCCAGATTGGGGGCAGGGGGAACTATGGCTACACCTTC
J: TRBJ1-2
size: NA
V: TRBV4-2
D: TRBD1

CDR3: CASSPEGAVDNEQFF
DNA: TGTGCCAGCTCACCAGAGGGGGCGGTGGACAATGAGCAGTTCTTC
J: TRBJ2-1
size: NA
V: TRBV18
D: TRBD1

CDR3: CASSLVGYNEQFF
DNA: TGCGCCAGCAGCTTGGTCGGCTACAATGAGCAGTTCTTC
J: TRBJ2-1
size: NA
V: TRBV5-1
D: NA

CDR3: CAIRWRAATEAFF
DNA: TGTGCCATTAGGTGGAGGGCTGCAACTGAAGCTTTCTTT
J: TRBJ1-1
size: NA
V: TRBV6-5
D: NA

CDR3: CASSIRGQTGNTIYF
DNA: TGTGCCAGCAGTATTCGAGGACAGACTGGAAACACCATATATTTT
J: TRBJ1-3
size: NA
V: TRBV7-2
D: NA

CDR3: CASSASLGQPSPYNEQFF
DNA: TGTGCCAGTAGTGCCTCCCTGGGACAGCCATCTCCCTACAATGAGCAGTTCTTC
J: TRBJ2-1
size: NA
V: TRBV19
D: TRBD1

CDR3: CASSLEGTIGADTQYF
DNA: TGTGCCAGCAGCTTAGAGGGGACAATTGGGGCAGATACGCAGTATTTT
J: TRBJ2-3
size: NA
V: TRBV7-8
D: NA

CDR3: CASSLPSGLTGELFF
DNA: TGTGCCAGCAGCTTACCATCAGGGCTCACCGGGGAGCTGTTTTTT
J: TRBJ2-2
size: NA
V: TRBV11-2
D: NA

CDR3: CASSTDRNTEAFF
DNA: TGTGCCAGCAGCACGGACAGGAACACTGAAGCTTTCTTT
J: TRBJ1-1
size: NA
V: TRBV6-5
D: NA